The clone carrying this TCR beta chain was counted between two and nine times. Its cognate antigen is unknown. The sample comes from a study of CD8 T cells in ankylosing spondylitis. Losses at the gene ends were 5 bases for V and 3 bases for J; bases not matched to a gene: 13. The CDR3 extends over 17 amino acids. Germline CDR1 is SGHTA and CDR2 is FQGNSA. The study, taken as a whole, reports: Prior literature has documented some motif variants in synovial fluid and blood from reactive arthritis.

With molecular barcodes, quantitative 5'-RACE was used to make the TCR beta libraries. MiXCR, applied by TCRdb to the 5' RACE reads, yields one record per CDR3 protein. This table has a few hundred thousand distinct CDR3 sequences, roughly 18% appearing once. The material sequenced was blood, either unsorted or a sorted T cell fraction (not recorded which). The TCR comes from a male donor with ankylosing spondylitis or in good health (not recorded which). The chain combines TRBV7-2 with TRBJ2-1; 7 bases map to TRBD2. CDR3 DNA: TGTGCCAGCAGCGGAACCCTTTCGGGAGGTGTCTACAATGAGCAGTTCTTC. It codes for CASSGTLSGGVYNEQFF.